What follows describes a single T cell receptor (beta chain). The sample comes from a study of shared clonotypes between healthy human individuals. Study-level background: The study used three CD4 naive, three CD4 memory, two CD8 naive and one CD8 memory plate per donor.

The repertoire was sequenced with immunoSEQ multiplex PCR; TCRdb's copy has only in-frame clones and lacks some. This sample carries roughly 2 million clones, approximately 95% of them seen once, and the ten largest clones take around 0.13%. The CDR3 consists of 15 residues. Trimming took off 6 bases at V and 2 bases at J, with 17 bases between the two ends. Germline CDR1 is SGHRS and CDR2 is YFSETQ. Negatively enriched CD4+ T cells were divided by CD45RA into naive and memory. The clonotype originates from a man aged 18 to 29 in good health. Sequenced input: naive CD4+ T cells sorted from blood. Described subset: CD45RA+ positively selected. The chain carries TRBV5-1 and TRBJ1-2; the D gene is possibly TRBD1 (6 bases). The CDR3 loop is CASTYAVQGNYGYTF. CDR3 DNA sequence: TGCGCCAGCACCTACGCGGTACAGGGAAACTATGGCTACACCTTC.